A selection of T cell receptor beta chains follows, all from one sample in a study of shared clonotypes between healthy human individuals. Measured with immunoSEQ multiplex PCR; TCRdb has only the in-frame clones, and not every one. The table includes about 92,000 clones, over 60% detected once. The material sequenced was memory CD8+ T cells sorted from blood. Receptors were obtained from a man younger than 45 in good health. CDR3s include the opening cysteine and the closing phenylalanine or tryptophan. The D gene is left open where the match is weak. A row's size may be missing; if present it is once, few, many or a size class.

v_gene	j_gene	abundance	d_gene	CDR3nt	CDR3aa
TRBV6-4	TRBJ2-1	.	.	TGTGCCAGCAGTCAACAGGGCCCGGGGGGCAATGAGCAGTTCTTC	CASSQQGPGGNEQFF
TRBV28	TRBJ1-2	.	TRBD1	TGTGCCAGCAGGCCCCCAGGGGGCTTCTATGGCTACACCTTC	CASRPPGGFYGYTF
TRBV6-8	TRBJ2-7	once	TRBD1	TGTGCCAGCAGTTACGCGACAGGGGGCGAGCAGTACTTC	CASSYATGGEQYF
TRBV19	TRBJ1-2	.	.	TGTGCCAGTACTCCTCCCGCCGGCACGACCTATGGCTACACCTTC	CASTPPAGTTYGYTF
TRBV5-1	TRBJ2-5	.	.	TGCGCCAGCACTATAGGGGTGCGCGAGACCCAGTACTTC	CASTIGVRETQYF
TRBV6-1	TRBJ2-2	few	.	TGTGCCAGCAGTGCCGCAGGGGTGGATTCCGGGGAGCTGTTTTTT	CASSAAGVDSGELFF
TRBV7-9	TRBJ2-3	.	TRBD2	TGTGCCAGCAGCCCACTAGCGGGAAACACAGATACGCAGTATTTT	CASSPLAGNTDTQYF
TRBV11-2	TRBJ1-2	.	TRBD1	TGTGCCAGCCGGGACAGCTTCACCTATGGCTACACCTTC	CASRDSFTYGYTF
TRBV27	TRBJ2-7	few	TRBD2	TGTGCCAGCAGTCCAGGACTAGCGGGACACGAGCAGTACTTC	CASSPGLAGHEQYF
TRBV10-1	TRBJ2-1	.	TRBD2	TGCGCCAGCAGTCGGACTAGCGTTAGCTCCTACAATGAGCAGTTCTTC	CASSRTSVSSYNEQFF
TRBV9	TRBJ2-7	.	.	TGTGCCAGCAGCGTTGTAGCGGACAACTACGAGCAGTACTTC	CASSVVADNYEQYF
TRBV4-1	TRBJ2-3	.	TRBD2	TGCGCCAGCAGCCGCGGGACTAGTATTCGGGCTAGCACAGATACGCAGTATTTT	CASSRGTSIRASTDTQYF
TRBV7-3	TRBJ2-7	.	.	TGTGCCAGCAGCTTAACCGGAGGAGGGGACGAGCAGTACTTC	CASSLTGGGDEQYF
TRBV27	TRBJ2-2	.	.	TGTGCCAGCAGTTTATCCGATAGCTTTAACACCGGGGAGCTGTTTTTT	CASSLSDSFNTGELFF
TRBV28	TRBJ1-1	.	TRBD1	TGTGCCAGCAGGGGCCGGGACAGGGGCATGAACACTGAAGCTTTCTTT	CASRGRDRGMNTEAFF
TRBV5-6	TRBJ1-5	few	.	TGTGCCAGCTCTACAGGGAGCAATCAGCCCCAGCATTTT	CASSTGSNQPQHF
TRBV19	TRBJ2-2	.	.	TGTGCCAGTAGTCCAGGGGCGTACACCGGGGAGCTGTTTTTT	CASSPGAYTGELFF
TRBV5-6	TRBJ2-2	.	TRBD1	TGTGCCAGCAGCTCACAGGGGTTCGGGGAGCTGTTTTTT	CASSSQGFGELFF
TRBV2	TRBJ2-7	.	.	TGTGCCAGCAGTGAAGGGACGGGAGTGTCGACCTACGAGCAGTACTTC	CASSEGTGVSTYEQYF
TRBV7-8	TRBJ1-1	.	.	TGTGCCAGCAGCTTAGGCTACCGGGGAAGGGTCACTGAAGCTTTCTTT	CASSLGYRGRVTEAFF
TRBV18	TRBJ1-2	.	TRBD1	TGTGCCAGCTCCATCGACAGGGTTGGGGGCTACACCTTC	CASSIDRVGGYTF
TRBV7-6	TRBJ2-5	.	.	TGTGCCAGCAGACTAGAGGCGGGGGCTGGGGAAGAGACCCAGTACTTC	CASRLEAGAGEETQYF
TRBV10-2	TRBJ1-1	many	TRBD1	TGCGCCAGCAGTGAGCGGGACAGGGGAGTCAACACTGAAGCTTTCTTT	CASSERDRGVNTEAFF
TRBV2	TRBJ2-3	.	TRBD2	TGTGCCAGCAGTGCACGGGAGGGGGGGCCAGATACGCAGTATTTT	CASSAREGGPDTQYF
TRBV7-9	TRBJ2-2	few	TRBD2	TGTGCCAGCAGCCTACGGGAGGGTTACACCGGGGAGCTGTTTTTT	CASSLREGYTGELFF
TRBV20-1	TRBJ2-1	.	.	TGCAGTGCCGAATGGGAAAATGAGCAGTTCTTC	CSAEWENEQFF
TRBV5-4	TRBJ2-1	.	.	TGTGCCAGCAGTACGAGCGGGACAACCTACAATGAGCAGTTCTTC	CASSTSGTTYNEQFF
TRBV11-2	TRBJ2-7	.	TRBD2	TGTGCCAGCAGCTCCGGGACTAGCGGCACCTACGAGCAGTACTTC	CASSSGTSGTYEQYF
TRBV15	TRBJ1-4	.	.	TGTGCCACCAGCAGAGATCCTGGGGACCGGGGGCGAAATGAAAAACTGTTTTTT	CATSRDPGDRGRNEKLFF
TRBV6-6	TRBJ1-5	.	.	TGTGCCAGCAGTTACTCGAGGGGAAATCAGCCCCAGCATTTT	CASSYSRGNQPQHF
TRBV30	TRBJ1-2	.	.	TGTGCCTGGAGTTTGGCGGGCGGGCGTTCTAAGTATGGCTACACCTTC	CAWSLAGGRSKYGYTF
TRBV6-1	TRBJ2-7	few	.	TGTGCCAGCAGAATCTCCAGCTACGAGCAGTACTTC	CASRISSYEQYF
TRBV27	TRBJ1-2	many	TRBD1	TGTGCCGGATTACCGGGACAGGGGAACTATGGCTACACCTTC	CAGLPGQGNYGYTF
TRBV30	TRBJ2-3	.	.	TGTGCCTGGAGTCCCGTGGGAGATACGCAGTATTTT	CAWSPVGDTQYF
TRBV19	TRBJ2-3	.	.	TGTGCCAGTAGTATAGACCCCTACACAGATACGCAGTATTTT	CASSIDPYTDTQYF
TRBV7-9	TRBJ2-6	.	.	TGTGCCAGCAGCTTAGGGGATATCCCTGGGGCCAACGTCCTGACTTTC	CASSLGDIPGANVLTF
TRBV30	TRBJ2-7	.	TRBD2	TGTGCCTGCGGGGGGAGGGGTCGAAGGGAGCAGTACTTC	CACGGRGRREQYF